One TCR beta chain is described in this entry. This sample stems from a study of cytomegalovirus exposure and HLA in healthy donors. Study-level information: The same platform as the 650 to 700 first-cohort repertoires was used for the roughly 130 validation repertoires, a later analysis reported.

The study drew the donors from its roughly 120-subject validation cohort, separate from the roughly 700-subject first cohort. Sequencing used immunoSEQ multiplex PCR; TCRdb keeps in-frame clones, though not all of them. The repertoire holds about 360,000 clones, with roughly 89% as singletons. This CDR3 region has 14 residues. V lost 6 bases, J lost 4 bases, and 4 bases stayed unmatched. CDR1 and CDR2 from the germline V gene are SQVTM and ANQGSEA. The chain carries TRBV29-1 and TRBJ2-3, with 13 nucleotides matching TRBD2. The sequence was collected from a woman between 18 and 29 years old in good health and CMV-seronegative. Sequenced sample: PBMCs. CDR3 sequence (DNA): TGCAGCGTAGGGACTAGCGGGAAATCAGATACGCAGTATTTT. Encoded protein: CSVGTSGKSDTQYF.